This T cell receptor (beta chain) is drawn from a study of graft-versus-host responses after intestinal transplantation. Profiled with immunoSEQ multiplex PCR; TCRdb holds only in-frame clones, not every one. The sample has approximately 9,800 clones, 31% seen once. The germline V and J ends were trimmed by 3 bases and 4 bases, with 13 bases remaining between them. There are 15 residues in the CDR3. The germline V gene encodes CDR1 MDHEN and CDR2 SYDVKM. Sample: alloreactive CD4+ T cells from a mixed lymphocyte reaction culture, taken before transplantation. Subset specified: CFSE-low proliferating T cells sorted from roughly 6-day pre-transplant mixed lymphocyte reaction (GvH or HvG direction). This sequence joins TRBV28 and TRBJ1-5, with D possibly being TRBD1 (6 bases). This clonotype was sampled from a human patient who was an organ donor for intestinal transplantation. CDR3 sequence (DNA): TGTGCCAGCAGTTTCTCGGACAGAGTTAATCAGCCCCAGCATTTT. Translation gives CASSFSDRVNQPQHF.